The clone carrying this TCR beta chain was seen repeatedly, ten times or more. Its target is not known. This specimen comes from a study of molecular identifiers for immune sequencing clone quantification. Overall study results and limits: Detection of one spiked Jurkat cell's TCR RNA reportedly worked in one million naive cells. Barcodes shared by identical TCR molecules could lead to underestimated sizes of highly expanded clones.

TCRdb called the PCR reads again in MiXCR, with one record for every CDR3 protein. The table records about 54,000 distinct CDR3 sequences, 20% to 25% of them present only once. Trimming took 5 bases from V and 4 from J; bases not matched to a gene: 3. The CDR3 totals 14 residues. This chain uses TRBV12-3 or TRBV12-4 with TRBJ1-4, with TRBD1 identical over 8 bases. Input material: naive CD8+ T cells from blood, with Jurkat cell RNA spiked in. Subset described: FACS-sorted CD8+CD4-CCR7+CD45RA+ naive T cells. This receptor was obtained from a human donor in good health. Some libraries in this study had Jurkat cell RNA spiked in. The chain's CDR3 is CASSGDRINEKLFF. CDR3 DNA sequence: TGTGCCAGCAGTGGGGACAGGATTAATGAAAAACTGTTTTTT.